This T cell receptor (beta chain) was recorded in a study of shared clonotypes between healthy human individuals. Only CD45RO-negative cells positively selected for CCR7 counted as naive CD8 cells, so terminally differentiated effector memory CD45RA+ cells were excluded. On this clone itself: Its target is not known. The identical CDR3 is also encoded by other nucleotide sequences in the sample.

Regarding the study as a whole: Between a handful of donors, naive CD4 clonotypes were shared at a level of approximately 5%.

Clones were sequenced by immunoSEQ multiplex PCR, and TCRdb holds only the in-frame ones, with some missing. The data hold about 2.1 million clones, with 80% to 95% observed a single time. From germline, CDR1 is MDHEN and CDR2 SYDVKM. V was shortened by 4 bases and J by 0 bases, with 10 bases between the two germline ends. The CDR3 has 14 amino acids. Sample: naive CD8+ T cells from PBMCs. The TCR sequence derives from a man in his late teens or twenties in good health. Some clones in this sample may be carry-over from other donors' samples. The V gene is TRBV28, the J gene TRBJ2-7; D might be TRBD1 or TRBD2, each matching 5 bases. The CDR3 bases are TGTGCCAGCAGTTCCACAGGAGGCTCCTACGAGCAGTACTTC. It codes for CASSSTGGSYEQYF. Drawing the rest from reference TRBV28 and TRBJ2-7, the complete variable domain is DVKVTQSSRYLVKRTGEKVFLECVQDMDHENMFWYRQDPGLGLRLIYFSYDVKMKEKGDIPEGYSVSREKKERFSLILESASTNQTSMYLCASSSTGGSYEQYFGPGTRLTVT.